This TCR beta chain was identified in a study of T cell repertoires in cytomegalovirus infection. Study-wide context: CMV infection together with matching HLA type was indicated by public TCR beta signatures.

This clonotype appeared many times. Its matching antigen is unknown. MiXCR, run by TCRdb on the reads, gives a single entry per CDR3 protein. The sample holds more than 650,000 distinct CDR3 sequences, 35% to 45% seen once. CDR1 and CDR2 from the germline V gene are SGHVS and FQNEAQ. The CDR3 spans 15 residues. Deletions cut 10 bases from V and 8 bases from J, with 24 bases between. Study conclusions and caveats: Identification of carriers of CMV plus the relevant HLA was performed using cumulative public TCR beta family frequency. HLA-C-restricted TCR beta clonotypes specific for CMV led the ex vivo response.

The TCR was taken from a human donor in good health (CMV status not recorded). Some clones in this sample may be carry-over from other donors' samples. The chain links TRBV7-8 to TRBJ2-1, with D perhaps matching TRBD2 (6 bases). The material sequenced was PBMCs. CDR3 DNA: TGTGCCACCAACCCTAGGCCCGGGAGCGGGTATGAGCAGTTCTTC. It specifies CATNPRPGSGYEQFF.